These 28 T cell receptor beta chains were all obtained from the same sample, sequenced in a study of T-cell memory formation after mild COVID-19. In TCRdb, the 5' RACE reads were re-called with MiXCR into one record per CDR3 protein. The repertoire holds some 320,000 distinct CDR3 sequences, with less than 20% as singletons. Sequences were obtained from PBMCs or a T cell subset sorted from them (not recorded which). Every receptor here comes from a man aged 18 to 29 who had mild COVID-19 (a few samples of this study predate the infection). Cell type and time point are not known.

This clonotype was seen a handful of times. This rearrangement joins TRBV4-2 to TRBJ1-5; D not certain. The CDR3 sequence is 14 residues long. CDR1 and CDR2 (germline): LGHNA, YNFKEQ. Trimming removed 0 bases from V and 3 bases from J, with 6 bases in between. The CDR3: CASSQEGFNQPQHF. The CDR3 DNA reads TGTGCCAGCAGCCAAGAAGGGTTCAATCAGCCCCAGCATTTT.

The chain couples TRBV7-9 to TRBJ2-7; D is possibly TRBD2 (6 bases). Germline CDR1 reads SEHNR; CDR2 reads FQNEAQ (reference sequence). The CDR3 has 16 residues. V was trimmed by 4 bases and J by 5 bases, leaving 21 bases between them. CDR3 DNA sequence: TGTGCCAGCAGCTATACAGTGGCAGGGAGGTCCCACGAGCAGTACTTC. Its translation is CASSYTVAGRSHEQYF.

This chain connects TRBV6-5 to TRBJ2-2, with a possible D match to TRBD1 (7 bases). Trimming removed 7 bases from V and 4 bases from J, with 16 bases in between. The germline V gene encodes CDR1 MNHEY and CDR2 SVGAGI. There are 15 residues in the CDR3. CDR3 region: CASTPWRGLTGELFF. The CDR3 DNA sequence: TGTGCCAGCACCCCCTGGAGGGGGCTCACCGGGGAGCTGTTTTTT.

This chain joins TRBV24-1 and TRBJ2-3; TRBD2 aligns across 7 bases. Germline V gene data show CDR1 as KGHDR and CDR2 as SFDVKD. CDR3 length equals 14 residues. The V and J ends lost 7 bases and 3 bases, in that order; junction bases with no gene match: 6. The CDR3 here is CATRGAGTTDTQYF. The CDR3 DNA follows: TGTGCCACCAGAGGAGCGGGGACTACAGATACGCAGTATTTT.

The chain recombines TRBV18 with TRBJ1-2; possible D gene TRBD1, 5 bases. V lost 1 base, J lost 7 bases, and 19 bases lay in between. This CDR3 comprises 16 residues. Looked up from germline, CDR1 is KGHSH and CDR2 is LQKENI. The DNA of the CDR3 is TGTGCCAGCTCACCACGAGGCGGCAGGGAAGTACCTGGCTACACCTTC. Translation: CASSPRGGREVPGYTF.

V gene TRBV19 combines with J gene TRBJ1-5, with D perhaps TRBD1 (5 bases). The V end was cut by 7 bases, the J end by 4 bases, with 11 bases between. This CDR3 has 13 residues. Per germline, CDR1 LNHDA and CDR2 SQIVND (reference sequence). CDR3 loop: CASTRDHNQPQHF. The CDR3, as DNA: TGTGCCAGTACTCGGGACCATAATCAGCCCCAGCATTTT.

This clonotype was detected a few times. The genes are TRBV12-3 or TRBV12-4 and TRBJ1-2; possible D gene TRBD1, 5 bases. CDR3 length equals 14 residues. The V and J ends lost 6 bases and 4 bases respectively, with 15 bases between them. The CDR3 protein is CASRPGPSPYGYTF. The CDR3 DNA reads TGTGCCAGCAGACCGGGACCTAGTCCCTATGGCTACACCTTC.

With respect to this clonotype: One end of the junction is discordant with germline, which a read error may explain. The genes are TRBV3-1 and TRBJ1-6; no clear D gene. This CDR3 spans 13 amino acids. CDR1 and CDR2 from the germline V gene are LGHDT and YNNKEL (reference sequence). Here the CDR3 reads CASSQDSNSPFHF. The CDR3 DNA reads as TGTGCCAGCAGCCAAGACAGTAATTCACCCTTCCACTTT.

This clonotype occurred a few times. The CDR3 DNA reads TGTGCCAGCACCGCTCGGGGCCTAGAGACCCAGTACTTC. Protein: CASTARGLETQYF. V gene TRBV6-6 combines with J gene TRBJ2-5; D is perhaps TRBD1 or TRBD2 (5 bases each). Germline CDR1 MNHNY, CDR2 SVGAGI (reference sequence). V was trimmed by 7 bases and J by 4 bases, leaving 13 bases between them. The CDR3 is made up of 13 amino acids.

Only a few counts were recorded for this clonotype. This chain links TRBV5-1 with TRBJ2-3; D gene uncertain. The germline V gene encodes CDR1 SGHRS and CDR2 YFSETQ. The CDR3 is 15 amino acids. Deletions cut 2 bases from V and 3 bases from J, with 13 bases between. CDR3 nucleotides: TGCGCCAGCAGCTTAGACACCACCTCGACAGATACGCAGTATTTT. The encoded protein is CASSLDTTSTDTQYF.

This clonotype was picked up a small number of times. The J gene is TRBJ2-2, the V gene TRBV9; D remains ambiguous. This CDR3 is 12 amino acids long. Looked up from germline, CDR1 is SGDLS and CDR2 is YYNGEE. The V and J ends lost 0 bases and 7 bases respectively, with 4 bases between them. The CDR3 is CASSVGVGELFF. DNA of the CDR3: TGTGCCAGCAGCGTAGGGGTCGGGGAGCTGTTTTTT. Full variable domain (outside the CDR3, taken from reference TRBV9 and TRBJ2-2): DSGVTQTPKHLITATGQRVTLRCSPRSGDLSVYWYQQSLDQGLQFLIQYYNGEERAKGNILERFSAQQFPDLHSELNLSSLELGDSALYFCASSVGVGELFFGEGSRLTVL.

The rearrangement links TRBV4-3 to TRBJ1-2, with D unresolved. This CDR3 is 14 amino acids long. Germline V gene lookup returns CDR1 LGHNA and CDR2 YSLEER. V gave up 0 bases and J gave up 2 bases, with 7 bases separating them. CDR3 DNA sequence: TGCGCCAGCAGCCAAGAAACACGGAACTATGGCTACACCTTC. Its translation: CASSQETRNYGYTF.

This clonotype has more than one count but fewer than ten. This chain links TRBV6-6 with TRBJ1-5, with D unclear. The CDR3 runs to 12 residues. The ends were cut back, 8 bases at V and 2 bases at J, with 7 bases in the middle. Germline V gives CDR1 MNHNY, CDR2 SVGAGI (reference sequence). DNA of the CDR3: TGTGCCAGCCATAGACGCAATCAGCCCCAGCATTTT. It yields the protein CASHRRNQPQHF.

The chain carries TRBV20-1 and TRBJ2-3; 13 nucleotides agree with TRBD2. J lost 0 bases, V lost 6 bases, and 3 bases had no gene match. The CDR3 is 15 amino acids. Germline assignment: CDR1 DFQATT and CDR2 SNEGSKA (reference sequence). This CDR3 reads CSAEGLAGSTDTQYF. The CDR3 DNA sequence: TGCAGTGCCGAGGGACTAGCGGGGAGCACAGATACGCAGTATTTT.

The chain is built from TRBV4-3 and TRBJ1-1, with D possibly TRBD1 on 6 matching bases. V lost 0 bases, J lost 2 bases, and 16 bases lay in between. CDR3 size: 17 residues. Germline CDR1 and CDR2: LGHNA and YSLEER. CDR3 in DNA: TGCGCCAGCAGCCAAGATTATCCCCAGGGGACTAACACTGAAGCTTTCTTT. Its translation is CASSQDYPQGTNTEAFF.

This clonotype turned up a few times. This rearrangement joins TRBV6-5 to TRBJ2-1; D remains ambiguous. Germline assignment: CDR1 MNHEY and CDR2 SVGAGI. The CDR3 consists of 13 residues. V lost 4 bases and J 8 bases, leaving 12 bases between the germline ends. CDR3 loop: CASSSNAVHEQFF. The CDR3 DNA reads as TGTGCCAGCAGTTCCAACGCTGTGCATGAGCAGTTCTTC.

In its sample, this clonotype was seen a few times. V gene TRBV5-1 combines with J gene TRBJ2-1, with TRBD2 matching over 8 bases. V lost 0 bases and J lost 7; bases outside the gene matches: 15. In germline, CDR1 is SGHRS, CDR2 YFSETQ. The CDR3 runs to 18 residues. The CDR3 coding sequence is TGCGCCAGCAGCTTGGGGGTGATAGGGATAGCGGGGAGTAATGAGCAGTTCTTC. Translation gives CASSLGVIGIAGSNEQFF.

This clonotype was seen many times. The J gene is TRBJ2-3, the V gene TRBV7-9; no clear D. From germline, CDR1 is SEHNR and CDR2 FQNEAQ (reference sequence). The V gene lost 6 bases and the J gene lost 6 bases, with 10 bases spanning the gap. This CDR3 contains 12 residues. CDR3 amino acids: CASRRTVDTQYF. CDR3 sequence (DNA): TGTGCCAGCAGGCGGACGGTTGATACGCAGTATTTT.

This clonotype occurred a few times. The rearrangement uses TRBV29-1 and TRBJ2-7, with 7 bases that match TRBD1. CDR1 is SQVTM and CDR2 is ANQGSEA in the germline V gene. Losses at the gene ends were 4 bases for V and 3 bases for J; bases not matched to a gene: 6. This CDR3 is 13 amino acids long. CDR3 amino acids: CSVGDSKNYEQYF. DNA of the CDR3: TGCAGCGTTGGGGACAGCAAAAACTACGAGCAGTACTTC.

This clonotype turned up a few times. CDR3 loop: CASTRVLAGVDGELFF. The CDR3 nucleotides read TGTGCCAGCACCCGGGTCCTAGCGGGGGTAGATGGGGAGCTGTTTTTT. The V and J genes are TRBV12-3 or TRBV12-4 and TRBJ2-2; 10 nucleotides match TRBD2. Trimming cost V 7 bases and J 8 bases; bases outside gene matches: 13. This CDR3 region has 16 residues.

This clonotype was observed a few times. The chain recombines TRBV10-2 with TRBJ1-2; no definite D call. CDR3 size: 16 residues. The germline V gene encodes CDR1 WSHSY and CDR2 SAAADI. V was clipped by 2 bases and J by 5 bases, with 18 bases between them. CDR3 DNA sequence: TGCGCCAGCAGTGAGACCTACACACACACCTCATATGGCTACACCTTC. This translates into CASSETYTHTSYGYTF.

This clonotype was seen more than once but under ten times. The chain combines TRBV3-1 with TRBJ2-7, with 7 bases matching TRBD1. Germline-derived CDR1 and CDR2 are LGHDT and YNNKEL (reference sequence). J was trimmed by 0 bases and V by 3 bases; bases with no gene match: 2. The CDR3 sequence is 14 residues long. The CDR3 loop reads CASSQDRSSYEQYV. CDR3 in DNA: TGTGCCAGCAGCCAGGACAGGAGCTCCTACGAGCAGTACGTC.

A few counts support this clonotype. The V call is TRBV27, the J call TRBJ2-4; no reliable D call. The V gene lost 7 bases and the J gene lost 9 bases, with 16 bases spanning the gap. The CDR3 runs 13 residues. Germline lookup yields CDR1 MNHEY and CDR2 SMNVEV (reference sequence). The CDR3 region is CASTTPPAVIQYF. CDR3 bases: TGTGCCAGCACCACCCCCCCCGCCGTCATTCAGTACTTC.

This chain uses TRBV18 with TRBJ2-2, with a weak D call TRBD2 (5 bases). This CDR3 spans 12 amino acids. V gave up 2 bases and J gave up 13 bases, with 11 bases separating them. Germline loops: CDR1 KGHSH, CDR2 LQKENI. As DNA, the CDR3 is TGTGCCAGCTCACCAGACACCGAGGGGCTGTTTTTT. It encodes CASSPDTEGLFF. The full variable domain, its missing parts supplied by reference TRBV18 and TRBJ2-2, is NAGVMQNPRHLVRRRGQEARLRCSPMKGHSHVYWYRQLPEEGLKFMVYLQKENIIDESGMPKERFSAEFPKEGPSILRIQQVVRGDSAAYFCASSPDTEGLFFGEGSRLTVL.

The V gene is TRBV2, the J gene TRBJ1-2; TRBD1 is a possible D gene (5 bases). CDR3 length: 13 amino acids. V was trimmed by 6 bases and J by 3 bases, leaving 11 bases between them. Germline CDR1 and CDR2: SNHLY and FYNNEI. The CDR3 spells CASRVGGDYGYTF. CDR3 coding DNA: TGTGCCAGCAGGGTTGGGGGGGACTATGGCTACACCTTC.

This clonotype showed up just a few times. The chain combines TRBV12-3 or TRBV12-4 with TRBJ2-3; a possible D gene is TRBD2 (7 bases). V dropped 6 bases and J dropped 9 bases, with 16 bases sitting between them. This CDR3 is built from 13 residues. CDR3 sequence: CASRGIEGGTQYF. The CDR3 DNA reads as TGTGCCAGCAGGGGGATCGAGGGGGGGACGCAGTATTTT.

This clonotype has just a few counts. The rearrangement uses TRBV7-9 and TRBJ2-3; 10 bases match TRBD1. The ends lost 5 bases at V and 5 bases at J; junction bases unmatched: 4. CDR3 length: 14 residues. CDR1 is SEHNR, CDR2 FQNEAQ, per germline (reference sequence). CDR3 DNA: TGTGCCAGCAGCCCGGGACAGGGGATAGATACGCAGTATTTT. Translated: CASSPGQGIDTQYF.

The genes are TRBV7-9 and TRBJ2-3; TRBD2 agrees at 10 bases. The V gene's germline CDR1 is SEHNR and CDR2 FQNEAQ (reference sequence). The V segment lost 4 bases and the J segment 4 bases; nucleotides outside the gene matches: 5. CDR3 size: 15 residues. CDR3 bases: TGTGCCAGCAGCTATTGGACTAGCGGCGCAGATACGCAGTATTTT. As protein: CASSYWTSGADTQYF.